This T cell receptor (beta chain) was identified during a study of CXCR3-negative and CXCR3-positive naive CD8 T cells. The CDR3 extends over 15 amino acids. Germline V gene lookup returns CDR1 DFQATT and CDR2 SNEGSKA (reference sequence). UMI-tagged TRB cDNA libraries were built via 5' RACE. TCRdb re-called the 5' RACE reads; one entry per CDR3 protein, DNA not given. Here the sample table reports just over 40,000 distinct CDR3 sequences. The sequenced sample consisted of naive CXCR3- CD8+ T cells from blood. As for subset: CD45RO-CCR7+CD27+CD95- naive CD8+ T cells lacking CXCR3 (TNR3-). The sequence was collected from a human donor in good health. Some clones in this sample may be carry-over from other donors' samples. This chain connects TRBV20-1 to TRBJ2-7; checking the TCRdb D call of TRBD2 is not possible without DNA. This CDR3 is CSASDTGTSVNEQYF.